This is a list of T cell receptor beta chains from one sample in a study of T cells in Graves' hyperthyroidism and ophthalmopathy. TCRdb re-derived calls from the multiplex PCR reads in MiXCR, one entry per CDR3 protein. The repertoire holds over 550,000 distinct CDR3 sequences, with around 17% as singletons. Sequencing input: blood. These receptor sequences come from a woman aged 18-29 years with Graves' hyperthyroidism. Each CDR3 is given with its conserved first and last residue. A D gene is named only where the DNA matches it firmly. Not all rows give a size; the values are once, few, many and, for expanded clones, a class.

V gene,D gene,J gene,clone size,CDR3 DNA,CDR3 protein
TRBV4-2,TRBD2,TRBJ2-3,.,TGTGCCAGCAGCCAAGATCATAGCGGGAGTGTGGCAGATACGCAGTATTTT,CASSQDHSGSVADTQYF
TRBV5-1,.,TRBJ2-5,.,TGCGCCAGCAGGATAAATGGAGAGACCCAGTACTTC,CASRINGETQYF
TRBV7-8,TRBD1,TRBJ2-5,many,TGTGCCAGCAGAGAAGGACAGGGGGGACGACGGGAGACCCAGTACTTC,CASREGQGGRRETQYF
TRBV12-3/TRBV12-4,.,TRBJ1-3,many,TGTGCCAGCACCCTCGTGGGGTTTAGCGTGCTCTCTGGAAACACCATATATTTT,CASTLVGFSVLSGNTIYF
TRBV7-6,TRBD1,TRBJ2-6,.,TGTGCCAGCAGCTTAGCAGACAGGGAAACGGGAGGGGCCAACGTCCTGACTTTC,CASSLADRETGGANVLTF
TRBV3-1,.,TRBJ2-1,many,TGTGCCAGCAGCCAAGATACGCGCTTCGGTGAGCAGTTCTTC,CASSQDTRFGEQFF
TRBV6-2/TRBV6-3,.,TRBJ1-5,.,TGTGCCAGCAGTGACACCCCCGACTACCCGCCCAATCAGCCCCAGCATTTT,CASSDTPDYPPNQPQHF
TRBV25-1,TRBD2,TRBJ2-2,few,TGTGCCAGCAGTGATAAACTAGCGGGAGTTACCGGGGAGCTGTTTTTT,CASSDKLAGVTGELFF
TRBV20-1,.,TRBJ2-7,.,TGCAGTGCTCCCGCGGACAGATTCTACGAGCAGTACTTC,CSAPADRFYEQYF
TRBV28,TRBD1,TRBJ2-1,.,TGTGCCAGTAGTACCGGGACAGGGGTTTACAATGAGCAGTTCTTC,CASSTGTGVYNEQFF
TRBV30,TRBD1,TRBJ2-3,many,TGTGCCTGGAGCAGGGGACAGAGCACAGATACGCAGTATTTT,CAWSRGQSTDTQYF
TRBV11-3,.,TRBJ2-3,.,TGTGCCAGCAGCTTCATACAGGGAAAAGATACGCAGTATTTT,CASSFIQGKDTQYF
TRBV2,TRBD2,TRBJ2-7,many,TGTGCCAGCAGCCAGGTGGCCCTAGCGGGACGGGGGGCCTACGAGCAGTACTTC,CASSQVALAGRGAYEQYF
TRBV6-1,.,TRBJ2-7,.,TGTGCCAGCAGTTACGGTCAGAATTCCTACGAGCAGTACTTC,CASSYGQNSYEQYF
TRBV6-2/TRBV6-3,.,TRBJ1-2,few,TGTGCCAGCAGTTACCTGACAGATAGGGATTGGGTTGGCTACACCTTC,CASSYLTDRDWVGYTF
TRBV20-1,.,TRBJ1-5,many,TGCAGTGCTAGAAATACCGGGCGCAATCAGCCCCAGCATTTT,CSARNTGRNQPQHF
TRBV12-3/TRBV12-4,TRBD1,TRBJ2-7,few,TGTGCCAGCAGTTTCCAAAGACAGGGTTACGAGCAGTACTTC,CASSFQRQGYEQYF
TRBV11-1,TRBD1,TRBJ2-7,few,TGTGCCAGCGGGTGGACAGGCAGCTACGAGCAGTACTTC,CASGWTGSYEQYF
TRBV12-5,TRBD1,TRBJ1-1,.,TGTGCTAGTGGTTTGGGAGGGACAGGGCGGGCGAACACTGAAGCTTTCTTT,CASGLGGTGRANTEAFF
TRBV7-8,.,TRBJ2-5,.,TGTGCCAGCAAGCGTGGTGGAATGGAGACCCAGTACTTC,CASKRGGMETQYF
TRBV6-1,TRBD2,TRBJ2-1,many,TGTGCCAGCAGTGAAATGGGACTAGCGGGAGTCCCTCGGAATGAGCAGTTCTTC,CASSEMGLAGVPRNEQFF
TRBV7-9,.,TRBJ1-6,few,TGTGCCAGCAGCCAAGACGGGACCCATAGTTCACCCCTCCACTTT,CASSQDGTHSSPLHF
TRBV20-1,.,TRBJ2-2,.,TGCAGTGCTAGAGATTACTCGACAGGCGGAAACACCGGGGAGCTGTTTTTT,CSARDYSTGGNTGELFF
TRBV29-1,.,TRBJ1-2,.,TGCAGCGTTTCACTCCCTCCAGGGCCTTTCTATGGCTACACCTTC,CSVSLPPGPFYGYTF
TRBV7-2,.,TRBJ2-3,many,TGTGCCAGCGAGATGGGGGGGGCTACAGATACGCAGTATTTT,CASEMGGATDTQYF
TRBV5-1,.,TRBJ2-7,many,TGCGCCAGCAGTGTACAGGGATTCAACGAGCAGTACTTC,CASSVQGFNEQYF
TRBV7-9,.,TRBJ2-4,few,TGTGCCAGCAGCTATACGCTAGGCGTAGCCAAAAACATTCAGTACTTC,CASSYTLGVAKNIQYF
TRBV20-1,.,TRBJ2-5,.,TGCAGTGCTAGAGGGTTACAGGGACCCCAAGAGACCCAGTACTTC,CSARGLQGPQETQYF
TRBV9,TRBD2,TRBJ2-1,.,TGTGCCAGCAGCGTAGCGGGAGGAACCCATGAGCAGTTCTTC,CASSVAGGTHEQFF
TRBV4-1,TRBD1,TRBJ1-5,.,TGCGCCAGCAGCCAAGCACTCGGGACAGGGGGGGGAGATAGCAAACAGCCCCAGCATTTT,CASSQALGTGGGDSKQPQHF
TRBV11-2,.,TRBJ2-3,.,TGTGCCAGCAGCTTAGTGGGGGTTGGGACTGGTCAATTCAGCACAGATACGCAGTATTTT,CASSLVGVGTGQFSTDTQYF
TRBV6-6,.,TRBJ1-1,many,TGTGCCAGCAGTTACGGCAGGGAAGGAGGTGGCACTGAAGCTTTCTTT,CASSYGREGGGTEAFF
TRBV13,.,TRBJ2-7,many,TGTGCCAGCAGCCCAGGTATAGGCGAGCAGTACTTC,CASSPGIGEQYF
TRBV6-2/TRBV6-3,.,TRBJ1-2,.,TGTGCCAGCAGTTACTCGGGGTTTGGGACGCTCTACACCTTC,CASSYSGFGTLYTF
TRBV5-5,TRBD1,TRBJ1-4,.,TGTGCCAGCAGCTTGGGGCCGACAGGGATTAATGAAAAACTGTTTTTT,CASSLGPTGINEKLFF
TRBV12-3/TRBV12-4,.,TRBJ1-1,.,TGTGCCAGCAGTTTGAACCAAGCTTTCTTT,CASSLNQAFF
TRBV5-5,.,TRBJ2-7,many,TGTGCCAGCAGCTTGGCCAGTCCGGAGGAGCAGTACTTC,CASSLASPEEQYF
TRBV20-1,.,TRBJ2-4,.,TGCAGTGCGGCCGGACTGCCCCTGGCCAAAAACATTCAGTACTTC,CSAAGLPLAKNIQYF
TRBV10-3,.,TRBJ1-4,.,TGTGCCACCCAGAAACGACAGGCAACTAATGAAAAACTGTTTTTT,CATQKRQATNEKLFF
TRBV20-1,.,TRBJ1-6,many,TGCAGTGCTAAGGTCGGTCAAGGGAGTTCACCCCTCCACTTT,CSAKVGQGSSPLHF
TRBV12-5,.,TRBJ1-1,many,TGTGCTAGTGGTTTGGTACATTTTTGGGGAAACACTGAAGCTTTCTTT,CASGLVHFWGNTEAFF
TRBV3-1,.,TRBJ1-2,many,TGTGCCAGCAGCCAAGATAATGGCTACACCTTC,CASSQDNGYTF
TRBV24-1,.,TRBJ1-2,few,TGTGCCACCAGTGCCGGGCATACATATGGCTACACCTTC,CATSAGHTYGYTF
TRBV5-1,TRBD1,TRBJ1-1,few,TGCGCCAGCAGCTTGGAGACAGGGATGCGTAAAGCTTTCTTT,CASSLETGMRKAFF
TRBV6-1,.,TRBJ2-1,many,TGTGCCAGCAGTGAACCCGGGGCGCCGAGATCGAATGAGCAGTTCTTC,CASSEPGAPRSNEQFF
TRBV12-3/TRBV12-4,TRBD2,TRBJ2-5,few,TGTGCCAGCAGCCCCGAAGGGCTAGCGGGGGCGGCGTTGGAGACCCAGTACTTC,CASSPEGLAGAALETQYF
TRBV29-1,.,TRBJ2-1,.,TGCAGCGTTGAAGACTGGCAGGGGCAGTTCGATGAGCAGTTCTTC,CSVEDWQGQFDEQFF
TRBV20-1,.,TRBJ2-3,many,TGCAGTGCGGCTGCAGCAGTCACAGATACGCAGTATTTT,CSAAAAVTDTQYF
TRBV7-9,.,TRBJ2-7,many,TGTGCCAGCAGCTTACAGAGGTTGGGGTCCTACGAGCAGTACTTC,CASSLQRLGSYEQYF
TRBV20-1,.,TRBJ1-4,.,TGCAGTGCTAGAAACAGGGAACTTGCAACTAATGAAAAACTGTTTTTT,CSARNRELATNEKLFF
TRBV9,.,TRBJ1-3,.,TGTGCCAGCAGCGTAACGGGGGCCTCTGGAAACACCATATATTTT,CASSVTGASGNTIYF
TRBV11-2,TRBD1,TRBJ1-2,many,TGTGCCAGCAGCGGAACAGGGGGGCTATCTTATGGCTACACCTTC,CASSGTGGLSYGYTF
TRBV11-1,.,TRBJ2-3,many,TGTGCCAGCAGCTTAGGGGACGACCAAGATACGCAGTATTTT,CASSLGDDQDTQYF